This T cell receptor (beta chain) was identified in a study of T cell responses to AZD1222 COVID-19 vaccine. In the study overall: Pooling of second doses given at about 4 or about 12 weeks was done. Regarding the study as a whole: A mostly white British donor set with more females was recruited, and clonal diversity was possibly underestimated. Samples come after the peak T cell response, not at day 14. With two AZD1222 doses given, Spike-specific TCR breadth and depth both rose.

This clone came up a few times. The antigen remains unidentified. The germline V gene has CDR1 LNHDA and CDR2 SQIVND (reference sequence). V dropped 4 bases and J dropped 0 bases, with 10 bases sitting between them. CDR3 length equals 15 residues. Method: immunoSEQ multiplex PCR; TCRdb's copy keeps in-frame clones and lacks some. The profile shows under 150,000 clones, 90% of them singletons. The sequence was collected from an adult in good health. This sample comprised peripheral blood, obtained on day 0 of AZD1222 vaccination. V gene TRBV19 combines with J gene TRBJ1-3, with a possible D match to TRBD1 (5 bases). CDR3 in amino acids: CASSTVGGSGNTIYF. The CDR3 bases are TGTGCCAGTAGTACGGTTGGGGGCTCTGGAAACACCATATATTTT.